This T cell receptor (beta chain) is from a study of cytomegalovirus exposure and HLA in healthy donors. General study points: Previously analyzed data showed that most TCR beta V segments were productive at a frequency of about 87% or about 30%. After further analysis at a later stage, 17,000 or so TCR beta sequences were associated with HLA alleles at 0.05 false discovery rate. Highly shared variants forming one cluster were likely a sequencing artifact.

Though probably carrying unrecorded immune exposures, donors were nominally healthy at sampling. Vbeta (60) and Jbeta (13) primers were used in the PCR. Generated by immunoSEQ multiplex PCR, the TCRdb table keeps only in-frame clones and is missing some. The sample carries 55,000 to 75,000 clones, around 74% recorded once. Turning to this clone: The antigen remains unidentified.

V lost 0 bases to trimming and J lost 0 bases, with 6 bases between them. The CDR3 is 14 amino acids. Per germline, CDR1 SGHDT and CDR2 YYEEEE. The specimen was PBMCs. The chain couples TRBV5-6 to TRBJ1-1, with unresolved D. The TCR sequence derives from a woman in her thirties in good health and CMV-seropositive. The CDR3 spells CASSLELMNTEAFF. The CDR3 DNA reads TGTGCCAGCAGCTTGGAGCTGATGAACACTGAAGCTTTCTTT.